The 17 T cell receptor beta chains below were found in one sample sequenced in a study of blood T cell repertoires in COVID-19. The assay was immunoSEQ multiplex PCR, and TCRdb's table has in-frame clones only and misses some. This sample carries roughly 180,000 clones, 70% to 90% of them seen once, and the ten largest clones take over 5%. Source material: peripheral blood. These receptors originate from a woman aged 50 to 65 with COVID-19, enrolled during active disease.

This chain connects TRBV5-4 to TRBJ1-1; D is unclear. Trimming cost V 0 bases and J 11 bases, with 11 bases left between them. Germline CDR1 reads SGHNT; CDR2 reads YYREEE (reference sequence). CDR3 length: 12 amino acids. CDR3 in amino acids: CASSLDTAEAFF. The CDR3 DNA follows: TGTGCCAGCAGCTTGGATACAGCGGAGGCTTTCTTT.

The chain uses TRBV9 and TRBJ1-5; 8 positions match TRBD1. CDR1 SGDLS and CDR2 YYNGEE come from the germline V gene. The CDR3 is 20 amino acids. The V segment lost 4 bases and the J segment 5 bases; nucleotides outside the gene matches: 23. CDR3 residues: CASSTRPTPDRVVFYQPQHF. As DNA, the CDR3 is TGTGCCAGCAGCACCCGACCCACGCCGGACAGGGTGGTTTTTTATCAGCCCCAGCATTTT.

The chain links TRBV4-1 to TRBJ1-2; possible D gene TRBD1, 5 bases. This CDR3 is built from 15 residues. Germline V CDR1 and CDR2: MGHRA, YSYEKL. Trimming stripped 0 bases from V and 3 bases from J, with 11 bases between. As DNA, the CDR3 is TGCGCCAGCAGCCAAGAGTACGGGGGTTACTATGGCTACACCTTC. Its protein product is CASSQEYGGYYGYTF.

This sequence joins TRBV7-9 and TRBJ1-1, with D hard to call. Trimming took off 2 bases at V and 8 bases at J, with 15 bases between the two ends. The CDR3 runs 14 residues. Germline loops: CDR1 SEHNR, CDR2 FQNEAQ (reference sequence). The DNA of the CDR3 is TGTGCCAGCAGCTTAAGTACCGGACGGAGGGAAGCTTTCTTT. Protein product: CASSLSTGRREAFF.

This rearrangement joins TRBV30 to TRBJ1-2; a possible D gene is TRBD1 (5 bases). The CDR3 consists of 14 residues. The V and J ends lost 5 bases and 1 base respectively, with 14 bases between them. Germline V gives CDR1 GTSNPN, CDR2 SVGIG (reference sequence). CDR3 amino acids: CAWEQTQGNYGYTF. The CDR3 DNA reads TGTGCCTGGGAGCAAACGCAGGGTAACTATGGCTACACCTTC.

The gene calls are TRBV6-1 and TRBJ2-5, with D possibly TRBD1 on 6 matching bases. From germline, CDR1 is MNHNS and CDR2 SASEGT. The length of the CDR3 is 14 residues. With 2 bases removed from V and 2 bases from J, the gap between germline ends came to 9 bases. This chain's CDR3 is CASSEPDRQETQYF. The CDR3 DNA follows: TGTGCCAGCAGTGAACCAGACAGGCAAGAGACCCAGTACTTC.

Concerning this clone itself: Other DNA sequences in the sample encode the same CDR3. This rearrangement joins TRBV11-2 to TRBJ1-1; D is unresolved. CDR1 and CDR2 from the germline V gene are SGHAT and FQNNGV. The V and J ends lost 0 bases and 1 base respectively, with 3 bases between them. The CDR3 consists of 13 residues. In nucleotides, the CDR3 is TGTGCCAGCAGCTTAGACCGGAACACTGAAGCTTTCTTT. Encoded protein: CASSLDRNTEAFF.

This clone occurred once. The rearrangement uses TRBV18 and TRBJ2-1, with D hard to call. There are 14 residues in the CDR3. Trimming left V 3 bases short and J 0 bases short, with 6 bases between. CDR1 and CDR2 from the germline V gene are KGHSH and LQKENI. The CDR3 loop reads CASSPGSSYNEQFF. The CDR3 DNA is TGTGCCAGCTCACCGGGCAGCTCCTACAATGAGCAGTTCTTC.

The V and J genes are TRBV5-5 and TRBJ2-1; 7 bases agree with TRBD1. With V trimmed by 6 bases and J by 9 bases, 15 bases remained unmatched. The germline V gene has CDR1 SGHKS and CDR2 YYEKEE (reference sequence). This CDR3 region has 15 residues. For the CDR3, the DNA is TGTGCCAGCACCCTGGAAGGGGGCCCTTGGGGTGAGCAGTTCTTC. Translated, it gives CASTLEGGPWGEQFF. The full variable domain, in which reference TRBV5-5 and TRBJ2-1 provide the parts outside the CDR3, is DAGVTQSPTHLIKTRGQQVTLRCSPISGHKSVSWYQQVLGQGPQFIFQYYEKEERGRGNFPDRFSARQFPNYSSELNVNALLLGDSALYLCASTLEGGPWGEQFFGPGTRLTVL.

J is TRBJ2-5 and V is TRBV7-2, with 9 nucleotides matching TRBD1. V trimming: 5 bases; J trimming: 5 bases; junction bases outside the gene matches: 6. The CDR3 is made up of 14 amino acids. Germline V lookup: CDR1 SGHTA, CDR2 FQGNSA. The CDR3 sequence: CASSVTGGAETQYF. CDR3 coding DNA: TGTGCCAGCAGCGTCACAGGGGGCGCGGAGACCCAGTACTTC.

This clone has just a few counts. V gene TRBV28 combines with J gene TRBJ2-3, with D possibly being TRBD2 (6 bases). Trimming removed 2 bases from V and 0 bases from J, with 12 bases in between. Germline V CDR1 and CDR2: MDHEN, SYDVKM. This CDR3 comprises 16 residues. The CDR3, as DNA: TGTGCCAGCAGTTTAGGGGACTTGTGGAGCACAGATACGCAGTATTTT. Translating gives CASSLGDLWSTDTQYF.

The chain uses TRBV7-2 and TRBJ2-7, with D perhaps matching TRBD1 (7 bases). Between the trimmed V and J ends, which lost 4 bases and 1 base, there was a span of 11 bases. CDR3 size: 14 residues. CDR1 is SGHTA, CDR2 FQGNSA, per germline. The CDR3 sequence is CASSSQGRSYEQYF. The CDR3, as DNA: TGTGCCAGCAGCTCACAGGGGAGGTCCTACGAGCAGTACTTC.

This chain uses TRBV5-1 with TRBJ2-2; possibly TRBD1 for D (5 bases). The germline V gene has CDR1 SGHRS and CDR2 YFSETQ. The ends were cut back, 2 bases at V and 4 bases at J, with 12 bases in the middle. This CDR3 has 15 amino acids. Written as DNA, the CDR3 is TGCGCCAGCAGCTTCCCAGGGCCACCCACCGGGGAGCTGTTTTTT. Its translation: CASSFPGPPTGELFF.

The V gene is TRBV6-4, the J gene TRBJ1-6, with 7 bases aligning to TRBD1. Unmatched junction bases numbered 13, after V lost 5 bases and J lost 9 bases. The CDR3 covers 16 residues. Germline assignment: CDR1 MRHNA and CDR2 SNTAGT. CDR3 in amino acids: CASSSRLQGQSSPLHF. The CDR3 DNA sequence: TGTGCCAGCAGTAGTAGACTACAGGGGCAAAGTTCACCCCTCCACTTT.

The chain combines TRBV5-4 with TRBJ1-2; 7 nucleotides match TRBD1. CDR1 and CDR2 from the germline V gene are SGHNT and YYREEE (reference sequence). Germline trimming cut 4 bases from V and 4 bases from J; bases unmatched to any gene: 10. CDR3 length: 15 residues. This CDR3 is CASSLKDGTAYGYTF. CDR3 DNA sequence: TGTGCCAGCAGCCTTAAGGACGGGACAGCCTATGGCTACACCTTC.

The rearrangement uses TRBV29-1 and TRBJ2-1; 15 bases are a match to TRBD2. J was trimmed by 0 bases and V by 6 bases; bases with no gene match: 6. The CDR3 sequence is 17 residues long. CDR1 and CDR2 (germline): SQVTM, ANQGSEA. In nucleotides, the CDR3 is TGCAGCGTGCGGACTAGCGGGGGGGTTAGCTCCTACAATGAGCAGTTCTTC. Translated, it gives CSVRTSGGVSSYNEQFF.

This clone was seen a single time. The chain uses TRBV29-1 and TRBJ2-7; D might be TRBD1 (5 bases). The CDR3 runs to 13 residues. V lost 7 bases to trimming and J lost 2 bases, with 15 bases between them. The germline CDR1 and CDR2 sequences are SQVTM and ANQGSEA. The CDR3 bases are TGCAGCGCAAAGAGTACAGGACCCTACGAGCAGTACTTC. As protein: CSAKSTGPYEQYF.